This T cell receptor beta chain was found in a study of T cell responses to AZD1222 COVID-19 vaccine. At the level of the study: Researchers grouped second doses given at about 4 or about 12 weeks into one pool.

Germline V CDR1 and CDR2: MNHEY, SVGEGT. CDR3 size: 13 residues. V was shortened by 5 bases and J by 5 bases, with 10 bases between the two germline ends. This clone is medium-sized by share. Its antigen is currently unknown. TCRdb's copy holds only in-frame clones and misses some; the assay was immunoSEQ multiplex PCR. The table has some 100,000 clones, around nine tenths seen once. General study findings and limits: Spike-specific TCR repertoires showed rising breadth and depth after two AZD1222 doses. Nearly half of the spike-specific TCRs reportedly recognize variant regions that carry no mutations. Mapped onto spike, vaccine-associated CD4 TCRs spanned it and were dominant at 160-218 and 743-854.

The chain has TRBV6-2 or TRBV6-3 and TRBJ1-5, with no clear D. Specimen: peripheral blood, collected on day 0 of AZD1222 vaccination. This clonotype was obtained from an adult in good health. The CDR3 is CASSPTRYQPQHF. In DNA form, the CDR3 reads TGTGCCAGCAGTCCCACCCGGTATCAGCCCCAGCATTTT.